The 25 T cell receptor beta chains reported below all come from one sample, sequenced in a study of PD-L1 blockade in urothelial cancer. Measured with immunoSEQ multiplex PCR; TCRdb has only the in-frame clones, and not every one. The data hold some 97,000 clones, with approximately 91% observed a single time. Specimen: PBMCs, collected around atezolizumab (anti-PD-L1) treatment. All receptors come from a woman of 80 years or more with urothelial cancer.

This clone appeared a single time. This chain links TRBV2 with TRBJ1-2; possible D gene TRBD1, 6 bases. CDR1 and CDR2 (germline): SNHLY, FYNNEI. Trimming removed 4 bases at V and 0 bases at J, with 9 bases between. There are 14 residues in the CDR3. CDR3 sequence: CASSARDTNYGYTF. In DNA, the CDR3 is TGTGCCAGCAGTGCCAGGGACACTAACTATGGCTACACCTTC.

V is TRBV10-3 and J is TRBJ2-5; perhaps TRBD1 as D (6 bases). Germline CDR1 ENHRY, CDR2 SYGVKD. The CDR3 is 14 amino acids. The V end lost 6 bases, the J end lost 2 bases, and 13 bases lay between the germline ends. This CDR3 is CAIRQGMGQETQYF. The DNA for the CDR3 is TGTGCCATCAGACAGGGCATGGGACAAGAGACCCAGTACTTC.

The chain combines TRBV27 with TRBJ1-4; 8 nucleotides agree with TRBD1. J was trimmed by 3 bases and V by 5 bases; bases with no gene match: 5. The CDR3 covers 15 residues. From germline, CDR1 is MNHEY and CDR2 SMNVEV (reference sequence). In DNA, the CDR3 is TGTGCCAGCAGTCCTACAGGGGGAGCTAATGAAAAACTGTTTTTT. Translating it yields CASSPTGGANEKLFF.

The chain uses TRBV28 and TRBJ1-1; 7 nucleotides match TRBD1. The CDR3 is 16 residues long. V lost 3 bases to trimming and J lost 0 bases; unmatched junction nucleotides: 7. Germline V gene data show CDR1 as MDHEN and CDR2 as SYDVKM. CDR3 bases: TGTGCCAGCAGTTTGTGGGACAGCCGTATGAACACTGAAGCTTTCTTT. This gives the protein CASSLWDSRMNTEAFF.

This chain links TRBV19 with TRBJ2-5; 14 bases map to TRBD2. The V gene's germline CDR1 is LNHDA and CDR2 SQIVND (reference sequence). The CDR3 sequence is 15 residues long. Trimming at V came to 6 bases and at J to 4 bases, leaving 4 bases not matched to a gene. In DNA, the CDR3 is TGTGCCAGTAGAGGACTAGCGGGAGGCGGAGAGACCCAGTACTTC. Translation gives CASRGLAGGGETQYF.

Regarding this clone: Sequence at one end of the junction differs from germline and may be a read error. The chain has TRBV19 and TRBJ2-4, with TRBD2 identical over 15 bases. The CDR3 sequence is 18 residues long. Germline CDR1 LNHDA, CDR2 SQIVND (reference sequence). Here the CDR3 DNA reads TGTGCCAATAGTCGGACTAGCGGGAGGGCCACAGGCAAAAACATTCAGTACTTC. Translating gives CANSRTSGRATGKNIQYF.

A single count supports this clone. Here the CDR3 DNA reads TGTGCCAGCAGCATCAGACTAGCGGGAATTTTGGAGCAGTTCTTC. This encodes CASSIRLAGILEQFF. The rearrangement joins TRBV11-2 to TRBJ2-1; TRBD2 matches 11 bases. In germline, CDR1 is SGHAT, CDR2 FQNNGV. This CDR3 comprises 15 residues. With 5 bases clipped from V and 10 bases from J, the junction kept 10 bases outside the gene matches.

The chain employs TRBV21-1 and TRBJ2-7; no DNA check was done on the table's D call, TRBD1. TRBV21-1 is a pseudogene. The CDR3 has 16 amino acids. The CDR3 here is CASSKRGDRLPYEQYF. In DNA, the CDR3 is TGTGCCAGCAGCAAGCGAGGGGACAGGCTGCCGTACGAGCAGTACTTC.

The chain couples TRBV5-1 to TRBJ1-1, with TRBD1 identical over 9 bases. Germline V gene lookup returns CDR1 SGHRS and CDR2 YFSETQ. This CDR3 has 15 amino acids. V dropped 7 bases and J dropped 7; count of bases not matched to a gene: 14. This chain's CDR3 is CASGNRDRAAGEAFF. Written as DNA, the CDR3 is TGCGCCAGCGGAAACAGGGACAGGGCCGCGGGTGAAGCTTTCTTT.

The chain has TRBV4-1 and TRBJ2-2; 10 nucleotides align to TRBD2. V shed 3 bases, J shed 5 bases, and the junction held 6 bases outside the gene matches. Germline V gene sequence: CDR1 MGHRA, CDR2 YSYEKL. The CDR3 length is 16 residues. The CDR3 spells CASSHRVAGGTGELFF. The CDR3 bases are TGCGCCAGCAGCCACAGAGTAGCGGGAGGAACCGGGGAGCTGTTTTTT.

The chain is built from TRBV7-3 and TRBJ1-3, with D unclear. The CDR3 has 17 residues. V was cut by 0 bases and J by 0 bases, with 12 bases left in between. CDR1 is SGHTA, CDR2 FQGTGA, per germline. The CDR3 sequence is CASSLTGGRLSGNTIYF. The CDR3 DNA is TGTGCCAGCAGCTTAACGGGAGGGAGACTCTCTGGAAACACCATATATTTT.

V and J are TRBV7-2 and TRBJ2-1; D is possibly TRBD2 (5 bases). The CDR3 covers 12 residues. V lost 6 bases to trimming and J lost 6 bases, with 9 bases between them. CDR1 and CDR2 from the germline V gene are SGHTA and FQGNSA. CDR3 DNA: TGTGCCAGCAGGGGAGACGGCAATGAGCAGTTCTTC. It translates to CASRGDGNEQFF.

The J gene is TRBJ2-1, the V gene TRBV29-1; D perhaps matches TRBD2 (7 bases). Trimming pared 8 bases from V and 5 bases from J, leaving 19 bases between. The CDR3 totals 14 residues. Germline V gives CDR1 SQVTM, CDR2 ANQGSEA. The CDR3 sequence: CSPEGGVKHNEQFF. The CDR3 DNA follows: TGCAGCCCGGAGGGGGGGGTCAAACACAATGAGCAGTTCTTC.

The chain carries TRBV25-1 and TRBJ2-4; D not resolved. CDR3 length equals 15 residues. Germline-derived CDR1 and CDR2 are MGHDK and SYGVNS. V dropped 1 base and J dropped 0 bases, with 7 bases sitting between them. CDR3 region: CASSESTVAKNIQYF. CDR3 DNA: TGTGCCAGCAGTGAATCAACAGTAGCCAAAAACATTCAGTACTTC.

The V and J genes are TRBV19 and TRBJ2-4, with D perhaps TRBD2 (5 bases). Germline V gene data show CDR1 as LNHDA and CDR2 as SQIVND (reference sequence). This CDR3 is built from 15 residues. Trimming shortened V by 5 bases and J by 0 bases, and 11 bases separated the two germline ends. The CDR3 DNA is TGTGCCAGTAGTGCCCTGGGAGTAGCCAAAAACATTCAGTACTTC. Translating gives CASSALGVAKNIQYF. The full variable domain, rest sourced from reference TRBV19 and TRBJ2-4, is DGGITQSPKYLFRKEGQNVTLSCEQNLNHDAMYWYRQDPGQGLRLIYYSQIVNDFQKGDIAEGYSVSREKKESFPLTVTSAQKNPTAFYLCASSALGVAKNIQYFGAGTRLSVL.

CDR3 sequence: CASRGITGGGEAFF. The CDR3 DNA sequence: TGTGCCAGTAGGGGGATTACAGGGGGTGGTGAAGCTTTCTTT. The J gene is TRBJ1-1, the V gene TRBV19; 8 nucleotides line up with TRBD1. Trimming took 6 bases from V and 7 from J; bases not matched to a gene: 10. CDR3 size: 14 residues. In germline, CDR1 is LNHDA, CDR2 SQIVND (reference sequence). Complete variable domain (other parts from reference TRBV19 and TRBJ1-1): DGGITQSPKYLFRKEGQNVTLSCEQNLNHDAMYWYRQDPGQGLRLIYYSQIVNDFQKGDIAEGYSVSREKKESFPLTVTSAQKNPTAFYLCASRGITGGGEAFFGQGTRLTVV.

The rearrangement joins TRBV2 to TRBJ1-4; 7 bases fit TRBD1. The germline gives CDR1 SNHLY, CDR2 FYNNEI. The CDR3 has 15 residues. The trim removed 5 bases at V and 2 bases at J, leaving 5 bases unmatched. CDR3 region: CASSMDRMTNEKLFF. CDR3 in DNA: TGTGCCAGCAGTATGGACAGGATGACTAATGAAAAACTGTTTTTT. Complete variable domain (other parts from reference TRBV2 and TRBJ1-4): EPEVTQTPSHQVTQMGQEVILRCVPISNHLYFYWYRQILGQKVEFLVSFYNNEISEKSEIFDDQFSVERPDGSNFTLKIRSTKLEDSAMYFCASSMDRMTNEKLFFGSGTQLSVL.

The DNA for the CDR3 is TGTGCCAGCAGGGACTCGTCCTACAATGAGCAGTTCTTC. This gives the protein CASRDSSYNEQFF. The rearrangement uses TRBV2 and TRBJ2-1, with a possible D match to TRBD2 (5 bases). The CDR3 runs 13 residues. CDR1 and CDR2 from the germline V gene are SNHLY and FYNNEI. The germline V and J ends were trimmed by 6 bases and 1 base, with 7 bases remaining between them.

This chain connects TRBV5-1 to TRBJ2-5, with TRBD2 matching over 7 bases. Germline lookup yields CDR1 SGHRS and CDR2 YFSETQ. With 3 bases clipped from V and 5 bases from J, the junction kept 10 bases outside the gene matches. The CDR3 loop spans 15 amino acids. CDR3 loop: CASSWRLADPETQYF. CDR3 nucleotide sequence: TGCGCCAGCAGCTGGAGACTAGCCGATCCGGAGACCCAGTACTTC.

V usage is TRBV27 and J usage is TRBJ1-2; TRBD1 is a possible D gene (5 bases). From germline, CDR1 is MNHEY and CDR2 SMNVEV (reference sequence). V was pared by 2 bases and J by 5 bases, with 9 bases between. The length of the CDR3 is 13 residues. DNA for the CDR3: TGTGCCAGCAGTTTAGACAGACGGTATGGCTACACCTTC. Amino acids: CASSLDRRYGYTF.

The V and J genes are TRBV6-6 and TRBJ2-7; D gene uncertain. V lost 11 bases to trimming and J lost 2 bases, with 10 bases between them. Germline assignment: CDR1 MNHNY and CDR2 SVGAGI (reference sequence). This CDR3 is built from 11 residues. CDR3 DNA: TGTGCCTCGAGCCATACCTACGAGCAGTACTTC. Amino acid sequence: CASSHTYEQYF.

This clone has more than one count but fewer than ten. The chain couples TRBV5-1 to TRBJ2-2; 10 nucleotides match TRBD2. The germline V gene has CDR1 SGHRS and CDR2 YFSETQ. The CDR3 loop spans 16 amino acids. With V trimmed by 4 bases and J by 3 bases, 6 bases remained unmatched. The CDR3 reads CASSQYGTSDTGELFF. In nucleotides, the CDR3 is TGCGCCAGCAGCCAATACGGGACTAGCGACACCGGGGAGCTGTTTTTT. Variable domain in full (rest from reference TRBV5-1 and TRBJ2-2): KAGVTQTPRYLIKTRGQQVTLSCSPISGHRSVSWYQQTPGQGLQFLFEYFSETQRNKGNFPGRFSGRQFSNSRSEMNVSTLELGDSALYLCASSQYGTSDTGELFFGEGSRLTVL.

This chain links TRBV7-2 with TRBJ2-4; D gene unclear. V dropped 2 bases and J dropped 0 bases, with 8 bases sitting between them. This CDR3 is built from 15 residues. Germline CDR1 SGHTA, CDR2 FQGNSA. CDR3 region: CASSLQALAKNIQYF. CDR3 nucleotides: TGTGCCAGCAGCTTACAAGCGTTAGCCAAAAACATTCAGTACTTC.

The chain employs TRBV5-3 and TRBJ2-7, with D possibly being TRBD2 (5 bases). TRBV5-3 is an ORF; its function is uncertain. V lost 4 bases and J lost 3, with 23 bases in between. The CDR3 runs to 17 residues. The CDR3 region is CARSLDSLVRGNYEQYF. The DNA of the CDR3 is TGTGCCAGAAGCCTGGATAGTTTGGTACGAGGGAACTACGAGCAGTACTTC.

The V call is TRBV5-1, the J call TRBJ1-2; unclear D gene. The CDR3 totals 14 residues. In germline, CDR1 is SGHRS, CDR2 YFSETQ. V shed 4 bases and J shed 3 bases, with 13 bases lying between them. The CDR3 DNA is TGCGCCAGCAGCCCGCCCGGAGGATACTATGGCTACACCTTC. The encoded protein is CASSPPGGYYGYTF.